Below, one T cell receptor beta chain is given with its context. Its specificity is not known. The J segment lost 5 bases and the V segment lost 2 bases, leaving 1 base of the junction unmatched. This CDR3 has 13 residues. These data belong to a study of blood T cells in healthy people across ages. Study-wide points: Investigators viewed diversity estimates from one million T cells as underestimates, the study reported.

Primed by a sample-barcoded 5' primer and a J-beta primer mix, a second PCR proceeded for 7 to 11 cycles. TCRdb reprocessed the 5' RACE reads with MiXCR, giving one entry per CDR3 protein. Of hundreds of thousands of distinct CDR3 sequences listed, more than 25% are singletons. These sequences were also reported in another study, on T cells of mothers and their children.

V usage is TRBV12-3 or TRBV12-4 and J usage is TRBJ1-2; 8 nucleotides line up with TRBD1. The sequencing input was blood. The sequence was obtained from a boy aged 5-17 years in good health. The CDR3 here is CASSLNRGYGYTF. CDR3 nucleotide sequence: TGTGCCAGCAGTTTAAACAGGGGGTATGGCTACACCTTC.